The rows below give T cell receptor beta chains drawn from one sample of a study of vaccination and CD4 T cells after COVID-19. In TCRdb, the PCR reads were re-called with MiXCR into one record per CDR3 protein. The profile shows roughly 20,000 distinct CDR3 sequences, approximately 42% of them singletons. For these receptors, no antigen is known. Material: CD4+ T cells from blood, cultured in vitro, obtained about 7 months after SARS-CoV-2 vaccination. The receptors shown here come from a human donor who had recovered from COVID-19. Each CDR3 is given with its conserved first and last residue. Fields, in order: J gene, V gene, CDR3 protein.

TRBJ2-3 | TRBV20-1 | CSGQGGVADTQYF
TRBJ1-1 | TRBV7-9 | CASSWSRDTNTEAFF
TRBJ2-3 | TRBV6-1 | CASRGSGTQYF
TRBJ1-6 | TRBV6-5 | CASSYDGEGGSPLHF
TRBJ1-2 | TRBV19 | CASSIHRTGPSGYTF
TRBJ1-5 | TRBV27 | CASRGREFQPQHF
TRBJ2-1 | TRBV6-1 | CASSAWWNEQFF
TRBJ1-2 | TRBV29-1 | CSVLGGWTNYGYTF
TRBJ1-1 | TRBV20-1 | CSARGGTNTEAFF
TRBJ1-2 | TRBV28 | CASSLISDSGYTF
TRBJ1-6 | TRBV6-5 | CASSYSWDPLGSPLHF